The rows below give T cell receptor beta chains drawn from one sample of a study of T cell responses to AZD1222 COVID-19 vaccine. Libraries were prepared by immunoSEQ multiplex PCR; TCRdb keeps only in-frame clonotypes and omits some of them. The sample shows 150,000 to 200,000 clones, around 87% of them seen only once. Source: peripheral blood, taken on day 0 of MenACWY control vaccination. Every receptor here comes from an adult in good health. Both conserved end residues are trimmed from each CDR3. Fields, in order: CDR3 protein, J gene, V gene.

cdr3_aa: ASSLGDSGTREQY; j_call: TRBJ2-7; v_call: TRBV28
cdr3_aa: ASRRDNIQPQH; j_call: TRBJ1-5; v_call: TRBV12-3/TRBV12-4
cdr3_aa: ASWPLGQMNTEAF; j_call: TRBJ1-1; v_call: TRBV27
cdr3_aa: ASSEVASSYNEQF; j_call: TRBJ2-1; v_call: TRBV2
cdr3_aa: ASSLEVDTQY; j_call: TRBJ2-3; v_call: TRBV5-5
cdr3_aa: ASSQHQGIGELF; j_call: TRBJ2-2; v_call: TRBV5-4
cdr3_aa: ASVRNRDANEKLF; j_call: TRBJ1-4; v_call: TRBV12-5
cdr3_aa: ASSLGGQGYTDTQY; j_call: TRBJ2-3; v_call: TRBV5-4
cdr3_aa: ASSLDGARSYNEQF; j_call: TRBJ2-1; v_call: TRBV5-4
cdr3_aa: ASSDSGGSYNEQF; j_call: TRBJ2-1; v_call: TRBV2
cdr3_aa: AISESGLEETQY; j_call: TRBJ2-5; v_call: TRBV10-3
cdr3_aa: ASSPATGSPLH; j_call: TRBJ1-6; v_call: TRBV18
cdr3_aa: ASSEMGGSSGYT; j_call: TRBJ1-2; v_call: TRBV2